These T cell receptor beta chains were read from a single sample in a study of T cell changes during pregnancy in multiple sclerosis. Data came from immunoSEQ multiplex PCR; TCRdb stores just in-frame clones and leaves some out. Of tens of thousands of clones in the sample, roughly nine tenths were seen once. The specimen was peripheral blood, collected in the third trimester of pregnancy. Receptor source: a female donor with multiple sclerosis, enrolled in a pregnancy study. The CDR3 runs from the conserved cysteine through the conserved F or W. D genes are given only for firm matches.

v_call	j_call	d_call	cdr3_nt	cdr3_aa
TRBV5-5	TRBJ2-7	-	TGTGCCAGCAGCTTGGCTCCCTTTATCTCCTACGAGCAGTACTTC	CASSLAPFISYEQYF
TRBV10-3	TRBJ2-2	-	TGTGCCATCAGTGAGACAGGCTCGAACACCGGGGAGCTGTTTTTT	CAISETGSNTGELFF
TRBV28	TRBJ2-2	-	TGTGCCAGCAGTGTGACAGGCAACACCGGGGAGCTGTTTTTT	CASSVTGNTGELFF
TRBV7-9	TRBJ2-7	TRBD2	TGTGCCAGCAGCTTAGAGGGCGGGGGCTACGAGCAGTACTTC	CASSLEGGGYEQYF
TRBV2	TRBJ1-2	-	TGTGCCAGTGATTTTTTCACAGCAAACTGTGGCTACACCTTC	CASDFFTANCGYTF
TRBV19	TRBJ2-2	-	TGTGCCAGTAGTATACAAGCCCTCACCGGGGAGCTGTTTTTT	CASSIQALTGELFF
TRBV5-5	TRBJ2-7	-	TGTGCCAGCAGCCTTGGAGGGACAGTAATATACGAGCAGTACTTC	CASSLGGTVIYEQYF
TRBV30	TRBJ2-3	TRBD2	TGTGCCTCTAGGCGGGGGAGTCCAGATACGCAGTATTTT	CASRRGSPDTQYF
TRBV13	TRBJ2-7	-	TGTGCCAGCAGCTCCCTGACAGGTCCTCTAGGCTACGAGCAGTACTTC	CASSSLTGPLGYEQYF
TRBV7-2	TRBJ2-3	TRBD2	TGTGCCAGCAGCTTACTGCGGGGGTTTGATACGCAGTATTTT	CASSLLRGFDTQYF
TRBV1	TRBJ1-1	-	TGCACCAGCAGCCAAGGTGGGCAGACGAACACTGAAGCTTTCTTT	CTSSQGGQTNTEAFF
TRBV5-1	TRBJ1-1	TRBD1	TGCGCCAGCAGCCCCCCCGGACAGGTAAACACTGAAGCTTTCTTT	CASSPPGQVNTEAFF
TRBV19	TRBJ2-1	TRBD2	TGTGCCAGTAGCCCGAGACTAGCGGGAGGTATTGGGACCTACAATGAGCAGTTCTTC	CASSPRLAGGIGTYNEQFF
TRBV5-4	TRBJ2-7	-	TGTGCCAGCAGCTTGATAGAACAGGGATTCAGAAACGAGCAGTACTTC	CASSLIEQGFRNEQYF
TRBV28	TRBJ1-5	-	TGTGCCAGCAGGACACAAAGCAATCAGCCCCAGCATTTT	CASRTQSNQPQHF
TRBV5-4	TRBJ2-5	TRBD1	TGTGCCAGCAGCCGCTCAGGGGGCGCGGGCCAAGAGACCCAGTACTTC	CASSRSGGAGQETQYF
TRBV7-8	TRBJ2-7	-	TGTGCCAGCAGCTTAACTGGCAGGGAATACGAGCAGTACTTC	CASSLTGREYEQYF
TRBV7-4	TRBJ1-1	-	TGTGCCAGCAGCTTAGCTGGGGGCGCTGGGAGAAACACTGAAGCTTTCTTT	CASSLAGGAGRNTEAFF
TRBV10-1	TRBJ2-3	TRBD2	TGCGCCAGCAGTGAACCCACGGGACTAGCGGGAGCGACAGATACGCAGTATTTT	CASSEPTGLAGATDTQYF